This T cell receptor beta chain appears in the sequencing data of a study of T cell responses to AZD1222 COVID-19 vaccine. The study, taken as a whole, reports: Without day 14 samples, only post-peak T cell repertoires were studied. Reports indicate that nearly half of spike-specific TCRs are directed at unmutated variant regions.

This table comes from immunoSEQ multiplex PCR, and its TCRdb copy is limited to in-frame clones, with some not included. Of roughly 82,000 clones listed, approximately 85% are singletons. Points on this clone: Its specificity is not known.

Trimming took 1 base from V and 7 from J; bases not matched to a gene: 7. Germline lookup yields CDR1 SGHVS and CDR2 FQNEAQ. The CDR3 sequence is 15 residues long. The input for sequencing was peripheral blood, taken on day 0 of AZD1222 vaccination. This receptor was obtained from an adult in good health. The J gene is TRBJ2-1, the V gene TRBV7-8; TRBD2 agrees at 7 bases. CDR3 bases: TGTGCCAGCAGCTTAGTAACGTTGGGGGGGAATGAGCAGTTCTTC. Its translation: CASSLVTLGGNEQFF. Together with reference TRBV7-8 and TRBJ2-1, the CDR3 gives the full variable domain: GAGVSQSPRYKVAKRGQDVALRCDPISGHVSLFWYQQALGQGPEFLTYFQNEAQLDKSGLPSDRFFAERPEGSVSTLKIQRTQQEDSAVYLCASSLVTLGGNEQFFGPGTRLTVL.